The present T cell receptor beta chain was sequenced within a study of T cells in Graves' hyperthyroidism and ophthalmopathy. The investigators amplified TCR beta CDR3 regions from RNA transcripts. The HTBI set primed first-round TCR CDR3 RT-PCR. TCRdb reanalysed the multiplex PCR reads using MiXCR and keeps one entry per CDR3 protein. The sample includes approximately 360,000 distinct CDR3 sequences, 15% to 18% seen only once; the top ten take about a quarter. A sample of blood taken at first hyperthyroidism diagnosis preceded any ophthalmopathy symptoms. CDR1 PRHDT and CDR2 FYEKMQ come from the germline V gene (reference sequence). Germline trimming cut 0 bases from V and 2 bases from J; bases unmatched to any gene: 8. CDR3 length: 17 residues. This clonotype was seen only a few times.

The chain recombines TRBV13 with TRBJ2-7, with 9 nucleotides matching TRBD2. The sequence was obtained from a woman between 18 and 29 years old with Graves' hyperthyroidism that later progressed to Graves' ophthalmopathy. Sequences were obtained from blood. This chain's CDR3 is CASSLGLGAGGTYEQYF. In DNA form, the CDR3 reads TGTGCCAGCAGCTTAGGCCTTGGGGCGGGAGGGACCTACGAGCAGTACTTC.